These 15 T cell receptor beta chains were all obtained from the same sample, sequenced in a study of CD8 T cells in ankylosing spondylitis. TCRdb recomputed calls from the 5' RACE reads with MiXCR, one row per CDR3 protein. The data hold 45,000 to 65,000 distinct CDR3 sequences, with around 7.4% observed a single time. The specimen sequenced was blood, either unsorted or a sorted T cell fraction (not recorded which). These receptors were obtained from a female donor with ankylosing spondylitis or in good health (not recorded which).

This clonotype occurred many times. The chain links TRBV20-1 to TRBJ1-5, with D unresolved. CDR1 and CDR2 from the germline V gene are DFQATT and SNEGSKA (reference sequence). The CDR3 loop spans 13 amino acids. The V end lost 3 bases, the J end lost 1 base, and 7 bases lay between the germline ends. CDR3 nucleotide sequence: TGCAGTGCTAGGGCAGTCAGCAATCAGCCCCAGCATTTT. This sequence encodes CSARAVSNQPQHF.

This clonotype was detected many times. The chain has TRBV27 and TRBJ1-3; D possibly corresponds to TRBD1 (5 bases). V lost 2 bases and J lost 3, with 11 bases in between. This CDR3 has 15 amino acids. Germline CDR1 and CDR2: MNHEY and SMNVEV (reference sequence). The CDR3 protein is CASSLGAGFGNTIYF. Here the CDR3 DNA reads TGTGCCAGCAGTTTAGGGGCAGGGTTTGGAAACACCATATATTTT.

The J gene is TRBJ2-1, the V gene TRBV5-1; 7 positions match TRBD2. CDR1 is SGHRS and CDR2 is YFSETQ in the germline V gene. The CDR3 consists of 16 residues. The V gene end was trimmed by 0 bases and the J gene end by 4 bases; junction bases not matched to a gene: 7. The CDR3 DNA sequence: TGCGCCAGCAGCTTGGGTAGGTCTAGCGGATACAATGAGCAGTTCTTC. It yields the protein CASSLGRSSGYNEQFF.

This clonotype has ten or more counts. This chain's CDR3 is CASSVGLAGETQYF. In DNA form, the CDR3 reads TGTGCCAGCAGCGTCGGACTAGCCGGAGAGACCCAGTACTTC. The chain has TRBV7-6 and TRBJ2-5; 8 nucleotides match TRBD2. V trimming: 5 bases; J trimming: 4 bases; junction bases outside the gene matches: 6. Per germline, CDR1 SGHVS and CDR2 FNYEAQ. The CDR3 has 14 residues.

This clonotype was picked up many times. The rearrangement joins TRBV21-1 to TRBJ2-3; no DNA check was done on the table's D call, TRBD2. TRBV21-1 represents a pseudogene. The CDR3 loop spans 20 amino acids. In nucleotides, the CDR3 is TGTGCCAGCAGCAAAGGGAGGGATGATGTAGGACGCTCTTGTCCAGATACGCAGTATTTT. Amino acid sequence: CASSKGRDDVGRSCPDTQYF.

This clonotype was counted at least ten times. The rearrangement joins TRBV28 to TRBJ1-2, with D possibly being TRBD1 (5 bases). V was trimmed by 10 bases and J by 4 bases, leaving 16 bases between them. The CDR3 extends over 13 amino acids. Germline-derived CDR1 and CDR2 are MDHEN and SYDVKM. CDR3 amino acids: CAIASRVAYGYTF. CDR3 coding DNA: TGTGCCATCGCCTCCAGGGTCGCCTATGGCTACACCTTC.

This clonotype was seen at least ten times. The chain employs TRBV5-1 and TRBJ1-2; no clear D. Trimming pared 4 bases from V and 3 bases from J, leaving 7 bases between. Germline-derived CDR1 and CDR2 are SGHRS and YFSETQ. This CDR3 is 12 amino acids long. CDR3 coding DNA: TGCGCCAGCAGCCCAGCGGACTATGGCTACACCTTC. It encodes CASSPADYGYTF.

This clonotype was counted at least ten times. The chain links TRBV7-2 to TRBJ2-5; D uncertain. CDR1 SGHTA and CDR2 FQGNSA come from the germline V gene. This CDR3 is built from 16 residues. V gave up 6 bases and J gave up 1 base, with 18 bases separating them. The CDR3 reads CASSIPLGRRQETQYF. CDR3 sequence (DNA): TGTGCCAGCAGTATTCCCCTTGGCCGCCGCCAAGAGACCCAGTACTTC.

This clonotype was observed a handful of times. This rearrangement joins TRBV2 to TRBJ1-5; 8 nucleotides match TRBD1. The CDR3 covers 15 residues. Germline lookup yields CDR1 SNHLY and CDR2 FYNNEI. V lost 6 bases and J lost 4; bases outside the gene matches: 8. Written as DNA, the CDR3 is TGTGCCAGCAGGATTCGGACAGGGAGTAATCAGCCCCAGCATTTT. This translates into CASRIRTGSNQPQHF.

This clonotype was observed many times. The gene calls are TRBV6-5 and TRBJ1-2; no definite D call. Germline V gene lookup returns CDR1 MNHEY and CDR2 SVGAGI. The CDR3 length is 14 residues. Trimming pared 2 bases from V and 8 bases from J, leaving 15 bases between. In nucleotides, the CDR3 is TGTGCCAGCAGTTACGGCCTTTACCTCGGGGGCTACACCTTC. This gives the protein CASSYGLYLGGYTF.

V usage is TRBV6-2 or TRBV6-3 and J usage is TRBJ2-2; the D is unclear. The germline V gene has CDR1 MNHEY and CDR2 SVGEGT. Trimming took 1 base from V and 1 from J, leaving 7 bases between them. The CDR3 totals 15 residues. CDR3 DNA: TGTGCCAGCAGTTACTGGCAGGAGAACACCGGGGAGCTGTTTTTT. Amino acids: CASSYWQENTGELFF.

This clonotype was counted many times. V and J are TRBV14 and TRBJ1-6; the D gene is possibly TRBD1 (6 bases). Germline V gene data show CDR1 as SGHDN and CDR2 as FVKESK. Trimming cost V 4 bases and J 9 bases, with 22 bases left between them. The CDR3 loop spans 17 amino acids. DNA for the CDR3: TGTGCCAGCAGCCTCCCCCCGCAAAACAGGGTCGGTTCACCCCTCCACTTT. This translates into CASSLPPQNRVGSPLHF.

This clonotype appeared many times. At one end, the junction sequence differs from germline, possibly due to a read error. The chain employs TRBV12-3 or TRBV12-4 and TRBJ2-1; TRBD2 agrees at 11 bases. The CDR3 totals 14 residues. DNA for the CDR3: TGTGCCAGCAGTCTAGCGGGGGGAAACAATGAGCAGTTCTTC. Translated, it gives CASSLAGGNNEQFF.

This clonotype occurred many times. The chain couples TRBV20-1 to TRBJ2-4; 7 nucleotides align to TRBD2. This CDR3 contains 16 residues. The V gene's germline CDR1 is DFQATT and CDR2 SNEGSKA (reference sequence). With V trimmed by 6 bases and J by 1 base, 12 bases remained unmatched. In nucleotides, the CDR3 is TGCAGTGCGGGGGGGATATCTGGTGGGGCCAAAAACATTCAGTACTTC. Translation gives CSAGGISGGAKNIQYF.

This clonotype was observed many times. V gene TRBV21-1 combines with J gene TRBJ2-5; the DNA was not used to check the table's D call, TRBD1. TRBV21-1 is marked as a pseudogene. CDR3 size: 15 residues. CDR3 nucleotides: TGTGCCAGCACCCTGTCCGGGACAGCTAAAGAGACCCAGTACTTC. Translating it yields CASTLSGTAKETQYF.